These 2 T cell receptor beta chains were sequenced from one sample in a study of T-cell reconstitution after alpha-beta-depleted transplantation in children. Unique molecular identifiers were incorporated when the TCRbeta library was constructed. TCRdb analysed the PCR reads with MiXCR anew, one entry per CDR3 protein. There are around 500,000 distinct CDR3 sequences in the sample; 9.5% to 15% occur only once, and approximately 5.4% lies in the top ten. Material: PBMCs from the stem cell graft donor, obtained from the stem cell graft. The receptors stem from a human donor who donated a stem cell graft to a child with combined immunodeficiency.

The J gene is TRBJ2-7, the V gene TRBV7-9, with 12 bases that match TRBD2. V shed 5 bases and J 4 bases; nucleotides not matched to a gene: 6. Germline loops: CDR1 SEHNR, CDR2 FQNEAQ (reference sequence). The CDR3 has 15 amino acids. The CDR3 region has the DNA TGTGCCAGCAGCGAAGGGACTAGCGGGTTTTACGAGCAGTACTTC. Protein product: CASSEGTSGFYEQYF.

V usage is TRBV9 and J usage is TRBJ2-7; D is possibly TRBD1 (5 bases). From germline, CDR1 is SGDLS and CDR2 YYNGEE. This CDR3 region has 13 residues. V lost 3 bases, J lost 3 bases, and 10 bases lay in between. Written as DNA, the CDR3 is TGTGCCAGCAGCGAGGACATCTACTACGAGCAGTACTTC. It translates to CASSEDIYYEQYF.